The rows below give T cell receptor beta chains drawn from one sample of a study of T cells in tumors after PD-1 blockade. This table comes from immunoSEQ multiplex PCR, and its TCRdb copy is limited to in-frame clones, with some not included. The sample includes about 47,000 clones, 60% to 80% of them seen just once. The starting material was PBMCs, obtained before anti-PD-1 treatment. The source is a human donor with basal cell carcinoma. CDR3s include the opening cysteine and the closing phenylalanine or tryptophan. Each record gives: V gene, clone size, J gene, D gene, CDR3 protein, CDR3 DNA. A D gene is named only where the DNA matches it firmly. The size of a clone is reported for some rows only, either as once, few or many, or as a class for expanded clones.

>TRBV3-1/TRBV3-2|-|TRBJ2-5|TRBD2
CASSQDLRREPYQETQYF
TGTGCCAGCAGCCAAGATCTTAGGCGGGAGCCGTACCAAGAGACCCAGTACTTC
>TRBV5-4|-|TRBJ2-5|TRBD1
CASSKTTGGGETQYF
TGTGCCAGCAGCAAAACGACAGGGGGCGGTGAGACCCAGTACTTC
>TRBV2|-|TRBJ2-2|-
CASSGRDSRSRELFF
TGTGCCAGCAGTGGCCGGGACTCTAGATCCCGGGAGCTGTTTTTT
>TRBV5-6|few|TRBJ1-1|-
CASSLAKRQVMNTEAFF
TGTGCCAGCAGCTTGGCCAAGAGACAGGTCATGAACACTGAAGCTTTCTTT
>TRBV3-1/TRBV3-2|-|TRBJ1-5|-
CASSQVGDQPQHF
TGTGCCAGCAGCCAAGTAGGCGATCAGCCCCAGCATTTT
>TRBV7-3|once|TRBJ2-3|-
CASSSRPGSGDTQYF
TGTGCCAGCAGCTCCCGCCCGGGTTCGGGGGATACGCAGTATTTT
>TRBV5-1|-|TRBJ2-7|-
CASSLGSNSPDRPYEQYF
TGCGCCAGCAGCTTGGGCAGTAACAGTCCAGACCGCCCCTACGAGCAGTACTTC
>TRBV28|-|TRBJ1-4|-
CASSHDRSHNEKLFF
TGTGCCAGCTCCCATGACAGGAGCCATAATGAAAAACTGTTTTTT
>TRBV6-1|few|TRBJ1-6|-
CASSEAWGNSPLHF
TGTGCCAGCAGTGAAGCTTGGGGTAATTCACCCCTCCACTTT
>TRBV15|-|TRBJ2-3|TRBD1
CATSRGGQGRTDTQYF
TGTGCCACCAGCAGAGGTGGACAGGGGAGGACAGATACGCAGTATTTT
>TRBV15|-|TRBJ1-1|-
CATSRDTGTTEAFF
TGTGCCACCAGCAGAGACACAGGGACGACTGAAGCTTTCTTT
>TRBV7-9|few|TRBJ1-3|-
CASSPGLPTIYF
TGTGCCAGCTCCCCGGGACTCCCCACCATATATTTT
>TRBV6-5|-|TRBJ1-2|-
CASSYSVQARDGYTF
TGTGCCAGCAGTTACTCGGTACAGGCCAGGGATGGCTACACCTTC
>TRBV20-1|-|TRBJ2-1|-
CSAREGNEQFF
TGCAGTGCTAGAGAGGGCAATGAGCAGTTCTTC
>TRBV12-5|-|TRBJ2-5|-
CASGLNGDISPGETQYF
TGTGCTAGTGGTTTAAACGGGGACATCTCACCTGGGGAGACCCAGTACTTC
>TRBV6-5|-|TRBJ1-2|-
CASSYSDQHRNYGYTF
TGTGCCAGCAGTTACTCAGACCAACACAGAAACTATGGCTACACCTTC
>TRBV11-3|-|TRBJ1-1|-
CASSLRGGTEAFF
TGTGCCAGCAGCTTAAGGGGTGGCACTGAAGCTTTCTTT
>TRBV6-5|once|TRBJ1-1|-
CASSYSQVMNTEAFF
TGTGCCAGCAGTTACAGTCAGGTGATGAACACTGAAGCTTTCTTT
>TRBV19|-|TRBJ2-2|-
CASSIGRDAGELFF
TGTGCCAGTAGTATAGGACGAGACGCCGGGGAGCTGTTTTTT
>TRBV24-1|many|TRBJ2-1|-
CATSDPGLASEQFF
TGTGCCACCAGTGATCCCGGTCTAGCTAGTGAGCAGTTCTTC
>TRBV11-3|-|TRBJ2-2|-
CASSRDSRGGELFF
TGTGCCAGCAGCCGGGACTCCCGGGGCGGGGAGCTGTTTTTT
>TRBV15|-|TRBJ2-1|-
CATSPDLKYNEQFF
TGTGCCACCAGCCCAGACCTTAAATACAATGAGCAGTTCTTC
>TRBV9|few|TRBJ2-1|TRBD2
CASSALPGLAGGKGYNEQFF
TGTGCCAGCAGCGCCCTCCCGGGACTAGCGGGAGGGAAGGGGTACAATGAGCAGTTCTTC
>TRBV5-6|-|TRBJ2-6|-
CASSFGGMPGANVLTF
TGTGCCAGCAGCTTTGGGGGGATGCCTGGGGCCAACGTCCTGACTTTC
>TRBV10-3|-|TRBJ2-2|-
CAISAGTGGAGELFF
TGTGCCATCAGTGCCGGGACTGGGGGTGCCGGGGAGCTGTTTTTT
>TRBV19|few|TRBJ1-6|-
CASSMTVNSPLHF
TGTGCCAGTAGTATGACAGTTAATTCACCCCTCCACTTT
>TRBV12-3/TRBV12-4|-|TRBJ2-1|-
CASSSYNEQFF
TGTGCCAGCAGCTCCTACAATGAGCAGTTCTTC
>TRBV7-9|-|TRBJ1-1|-
CASSAGIWGKKNTEAFF
TGTGCCAGCAGCGCCGGTATCTGGGGGAAGAAGAACACTGAAGCTTTCTTT
>TRBV19|few|TRBJ2-3|-
CASKGEGGTYRPDTQYF
TGTGCCAGTAAGGGGGAAGGGGGGACCTACCGCCCGGATACGCAGTATTTT